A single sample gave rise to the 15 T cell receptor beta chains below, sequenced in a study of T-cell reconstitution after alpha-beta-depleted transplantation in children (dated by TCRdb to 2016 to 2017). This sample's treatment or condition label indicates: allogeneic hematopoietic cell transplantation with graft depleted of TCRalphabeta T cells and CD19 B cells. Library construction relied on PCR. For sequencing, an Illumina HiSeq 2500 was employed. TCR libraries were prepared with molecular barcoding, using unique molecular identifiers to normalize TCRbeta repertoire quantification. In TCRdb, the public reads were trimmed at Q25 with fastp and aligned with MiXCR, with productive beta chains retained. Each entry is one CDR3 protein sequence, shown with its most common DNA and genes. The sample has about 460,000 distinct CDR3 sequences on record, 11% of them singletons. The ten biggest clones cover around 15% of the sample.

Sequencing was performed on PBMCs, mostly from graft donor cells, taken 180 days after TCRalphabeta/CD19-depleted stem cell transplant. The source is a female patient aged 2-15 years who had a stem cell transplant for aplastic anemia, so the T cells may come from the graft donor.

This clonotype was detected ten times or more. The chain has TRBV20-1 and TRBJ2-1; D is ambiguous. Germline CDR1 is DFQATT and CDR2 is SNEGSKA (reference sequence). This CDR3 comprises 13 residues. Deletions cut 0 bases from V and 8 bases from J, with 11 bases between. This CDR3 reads CSARERLLHEQFF. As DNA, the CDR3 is TGCAGTGCTAGAGAGCGTCTCCTGCATGAGCAGTTCTTC.

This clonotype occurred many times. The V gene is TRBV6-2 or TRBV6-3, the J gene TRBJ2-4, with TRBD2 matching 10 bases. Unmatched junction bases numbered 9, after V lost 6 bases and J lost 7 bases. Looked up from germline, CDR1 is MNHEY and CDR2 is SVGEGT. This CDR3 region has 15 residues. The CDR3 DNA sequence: TGTGCCAGCAGAGCCCTAGCGGGAGCGGCGAACATTCAGTACTTC. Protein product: CASRALAGAANIQYF.

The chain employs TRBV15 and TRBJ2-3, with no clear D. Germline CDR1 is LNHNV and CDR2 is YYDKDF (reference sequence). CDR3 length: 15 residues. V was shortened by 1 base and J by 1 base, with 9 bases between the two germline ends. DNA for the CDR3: TGTGCCACCAGCAGAGCCTACAGAGGCACAGATACGCAGTATTTT. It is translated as CATSRAYRGTDTQYF. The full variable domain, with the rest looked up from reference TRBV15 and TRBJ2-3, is DAMVIQNPRYQVTQFGKPVTLSCSQTLNHNVMYWYQQKSSQAPKLLFHYYDKDFNNEADTPDNFQSRRPNTSFCFLDIRSPGLGDTAMYLCATSRAYRGTDTQYFGPGTRLTVL.

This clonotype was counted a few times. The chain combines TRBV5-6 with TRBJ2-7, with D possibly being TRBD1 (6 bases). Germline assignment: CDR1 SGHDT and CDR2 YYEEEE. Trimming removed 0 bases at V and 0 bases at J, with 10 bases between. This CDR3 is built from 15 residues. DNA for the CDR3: TGTGCCAGCAGCTTGGTTGGGGACAACTCCTACGAGCAGTACGTC. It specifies CASSLVGDNSYEQYV.

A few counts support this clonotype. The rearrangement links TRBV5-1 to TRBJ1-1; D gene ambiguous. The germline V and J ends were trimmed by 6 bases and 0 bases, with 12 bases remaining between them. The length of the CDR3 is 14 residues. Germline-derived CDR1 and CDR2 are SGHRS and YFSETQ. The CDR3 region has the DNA TGCGCCAGCAAGCCAAACCTGGTGAACACTGAAGCTTTCTTT. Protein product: CASKPNLVNTEAFF.

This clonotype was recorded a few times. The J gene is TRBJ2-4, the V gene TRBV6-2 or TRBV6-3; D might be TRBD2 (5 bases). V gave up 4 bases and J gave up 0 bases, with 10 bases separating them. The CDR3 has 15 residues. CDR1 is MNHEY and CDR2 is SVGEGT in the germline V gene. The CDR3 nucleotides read TGTGCCAGCAGTTTCCTGGCGGGAGCCAAAAACATTCAGTACTTC. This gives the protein CASSFLAGAKNIQYF.

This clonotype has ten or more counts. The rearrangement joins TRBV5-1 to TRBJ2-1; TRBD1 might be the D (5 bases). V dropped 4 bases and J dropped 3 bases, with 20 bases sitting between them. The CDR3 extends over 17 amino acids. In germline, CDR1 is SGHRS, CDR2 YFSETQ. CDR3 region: CASSLGPLGAIYNEQFF. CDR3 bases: TGCGCCAGCAGCCTTGGACCCCTAGGGGCCATCTACAATGAGCAGTTCTTC.

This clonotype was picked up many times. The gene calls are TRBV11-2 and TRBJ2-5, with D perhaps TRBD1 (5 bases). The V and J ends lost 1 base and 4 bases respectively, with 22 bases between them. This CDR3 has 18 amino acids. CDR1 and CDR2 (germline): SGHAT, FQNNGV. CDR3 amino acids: CASSLVGGRVKGGETQYF. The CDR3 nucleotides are TGTGCCAGCAGCTTAGTGGGTGGCAGGGTAAAAGGTGGAGAGACCCAGTACTTC.

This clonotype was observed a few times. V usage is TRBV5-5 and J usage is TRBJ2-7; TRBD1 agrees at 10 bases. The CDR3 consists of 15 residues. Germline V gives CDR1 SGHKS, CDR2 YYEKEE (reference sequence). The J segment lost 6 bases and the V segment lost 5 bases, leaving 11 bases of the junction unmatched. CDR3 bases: TGTGCCAGCAGTCATCCGGGACAGGGGAGAGGCGAGCAGTACGTC. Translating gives CASSHPGQGRGEQYV.

This CDR3 reads CACSSGRSSYEQYF. The CDR3 coding sequence is TGTGCCTGCAGTAGCGGGAGAAGCTCCTACGAGCAGTACTTC. The chain carries TRBV30 and TRBJ2-7; 9 bases match TRBD2. Germline-derived CDR1 and CDR2 are GTSNPN and SVGIG (reference sequence). V trimming: 6 bases; J trimming: 0 bases; junction bases outside the gene matches: 6. The CDR3 covers 14 residues. The full variable domain, its missing parts supplied by reference TRBV30 and TRBJ2-7, is SQTIHQWPATLVQPVGSPLSLECTVEGTSNPNLYWYRQAAGRGLQLLFYSVGIGQISSEVPQNLSASRPQDRQFILSSKKLLLSDSGFYLCACSSGRSSYEQYFGPGTRLTVT.

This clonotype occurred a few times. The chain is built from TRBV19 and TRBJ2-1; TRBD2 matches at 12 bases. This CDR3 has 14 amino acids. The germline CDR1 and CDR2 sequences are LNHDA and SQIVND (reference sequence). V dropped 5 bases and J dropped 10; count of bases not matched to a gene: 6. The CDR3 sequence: CASSRTSGTGEQFF. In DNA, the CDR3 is TGTGCCAGTAGTCGGACTAGCGGGACTGGGGAGCAGTTCTTC. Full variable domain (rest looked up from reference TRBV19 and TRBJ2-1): DGGITQSPKYLFRKEGQNVTLSCEQNLNHDAMYWYRQDPGQGLRLIYYSQIVNDFQKGDIAEGYSVSREKKESFPLTVTSAQKNPTAFYLCASSRTSGTGEQFFGPGTRLTVL.

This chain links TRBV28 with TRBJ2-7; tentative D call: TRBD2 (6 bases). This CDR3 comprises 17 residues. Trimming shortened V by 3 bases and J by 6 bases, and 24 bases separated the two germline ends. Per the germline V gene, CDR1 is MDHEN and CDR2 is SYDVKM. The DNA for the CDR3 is TGTGCCAGCAGTTTTCGGGGACTTCCGACAGTTTATTGCGAGCAGTACGTC. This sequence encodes CASSFRGLPTVYCEQYV.

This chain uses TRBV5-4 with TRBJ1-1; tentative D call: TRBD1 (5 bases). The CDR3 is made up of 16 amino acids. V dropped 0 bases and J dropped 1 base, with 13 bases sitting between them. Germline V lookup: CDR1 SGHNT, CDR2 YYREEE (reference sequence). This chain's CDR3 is CASSLAYRRGNTEAFF. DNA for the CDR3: TGTGCCAGCAGCTTGGCCTACCGGAGGGGGAACACTGAAGCTTTCTTT.

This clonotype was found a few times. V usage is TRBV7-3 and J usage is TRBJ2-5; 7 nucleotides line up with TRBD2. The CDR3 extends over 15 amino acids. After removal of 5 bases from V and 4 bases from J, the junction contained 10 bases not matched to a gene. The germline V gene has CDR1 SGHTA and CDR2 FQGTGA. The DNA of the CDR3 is TGTGCCAGCAGCCGGGAGTCCAGCGGGGTAGAGACCCAGTACTTC. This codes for CASSRESSGVETQYF.

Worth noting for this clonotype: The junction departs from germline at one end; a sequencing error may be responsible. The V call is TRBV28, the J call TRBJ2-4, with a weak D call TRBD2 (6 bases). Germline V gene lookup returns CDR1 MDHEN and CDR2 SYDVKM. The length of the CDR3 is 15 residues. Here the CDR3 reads CASSFAGGPNNIQYF. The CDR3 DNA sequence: TGTGCCAGCAGTTTCGCCGGGGGTCCCAACAACATTCAGTACTTC.